This entry lists 5 T cell receptor beta chains sequenced from one sample in a study of T cell repertoires in cytomegalovirus infection. TCRdb used MiXCR to reprocess the reads, holding one entry per CDR3 protein. The sample includes hundreds of thousands of distinct CDR3 sequences, around 11% of them seen just once. Sequencing was done on a sample of PBMCs. The source of these receptors is a human donor in good health (CMV status not recorded). Some clones in this sample may be carry-over from other donors' samples.

This clonotype was detected only a few times. The V call is TRBV29-1, the J call TRBJ2-5, with D unclear. The CDR3 covers 12 residues. CDR1 and CDR2 from the germline V gene are SQVTM and ANQGSEA. The V end was cut by 7 bases, the J end by 2 bases, with 11 bases between. The CDR3 DNA reads TGCAGCGCCCCGACGCCACAAGAGACCCAGTACTTC. This gives the protein CSAPTPQETQYF.

Notes on this clonotype: A much bigger clone sits one base away, suggesting this may be a read error. The rearrangement uses TRBV7-6 and TRBJ2-5, with D hard to call. The germline V and J ends were trimmed by 8 bases and 3 bases, with 13 bases remaining between them. The V gene's germline CDR1 is SGHVS and CDR2 FNYEAQ. The length of the CDR3 is 13 residues. The CDR3 DNA reads as TGTGCCAGCGGCAGAGGACCAGAAGAGACCCAGTACTTC. This encodes CASGRGPEETQYF.

The table lists this clonotype with many counts. The rearrangement joins TRBV6-6 to TRBJ2-1; 10 bases align to TRBD1. J was trimmed by 4 bases and V by 7 bases; bases with no gene match: 7. The CDR3 sequence is 15 residues long. From germline, CDR1 is MNHNY and CDR2 SVGAGI (reference sequence). The CDR3 sequence: CASILDRGPYNEQFF. DNA of the CDR3: TGTGCCAGCATTCTAGACAGGGGGCCTTACAATGAGCAGTTCTTC.

Ten or more counts support this clonotype. V is TRBV5-1 and J is TRBJ1-4, with 7 bases aligning to TRBD1. The V gene's germline CDR1 is SGHRS and CDR2 YFSETQ. The CDR3 has 16 residues. The V and J ends lost 0 bases and 7 bases, in that order; junction bases with no gene match: 9. CDR3 nucleotides: TGCGCCAGCAGCTTGGGACAGGGCCTGCTGGCTGAAAAACTGTTTTTT. It specifies CASSLGQGLLAEKLFF.

This clonotype was detected only a few times. V and J are TRBV5-1 and TRBJ1-4, with D unresolved. Germline V gene data show CDR1 as SGHRS and CDR2 as YFSETQ. The CDR3 extends over 14 amino acids. Between the trimmed V and J ends, which lost 2 bases and 5 bases, there was a span of 10 bases. The CDR3 sequence: CASSFGEENEKLFF. The CDR3 DNA sequence: TGCGCCAGCAGCTTTGGGGAGGAGAATGAAAAACTGTTTTTT.